A single sample gave rise to the 9 T cell receptor beta chains below, sequenced in a study of T cells after yellow fever vaccination. TCRdb re-called the 5' RACE reads with MiXCR, one entry per CDR3 protein. The data contain a few hundred thousand distinct CDR3 sequences, over 15% of them singletons. The specimen was PBMCs, collected 15 days after the yellow fever booster vaccination. These receptors all stem from a man aged 25-45 years who received the YFV17D yellow fever vaccine.

The chain joins TRBV6-2 or TRBV6-3 to TRBJ2-5; the match to TRBD1 covers 10 bases. V dropped 7 bases and J dropped 4; count of bases not matched to a gene: 6. Germline V gene data show CDR1 as MNHEY and CDR2 as SVGEGT. The CDR3 is made up of 14 amino acids. The CDR3 here is CASIQTGGGETQYF. CDR3 in DNA: TGTGCCAGCATTCAGACAGGGGGCGGAGAGACCCAGTACTTC.

The chain is built from TRBV5-1 and TRBJ2-7, with 9 bases matching TRBD2. Germline V CDR1 and CDR2: SGHRS, YFSETQ. This CDR3 has 19 residues. V lost 0 bases, J lost 2 bases, and 15 bases stayed unmatched. CDR3 protein: CASSLVSIGAGGRAYEQYF. CDR3 DNA sequence: TGCGCCAGCAGCTTGGTCAGTATCGGGGCTGGCGGGAGGGCCTACGAGCAGTACTTC. Filled out from reference TRBV5-1 and TRBJ2-7, the complete variable domain reads KAGVTQTPRYLIKTRGQQVTLSCSPISGHRSVSWYQQTPGQGLQFLFEYFSETQRNKGNFPGRFSGRQFSNSRSEMNVSTLELGDSALYLCASSLVSIGAGGRAYEQYFGPGTRLTVT.

V and J are TRBV12-3 or TRBV12-4 and TRBJ2-6, with TRBD2 matching over 10 bases. V trimming: 2 bases; J trimming: 3 bases; junction bases outside the gene matches: 4. The CDR3 is made up of 17 amino acids. In DNA form, the CDR3 reads TGTGCCAGCAGTTTAAGTCTAGCGGGAGTTGGGGCCAACGTCCTGACTTTC. Amino acids: CASSLSLAGVGANVLTF.

This chain links TRBV12-3 or TRBV12-4 with TRBJ2-1; perhaps D is TRBD1 or TRBD2 (5 bases each). V lost 4 bases, J lost 13 bases, and 17 bases lay in between. CDR3 length: 13 residues. The CDR3 spells CASSYASPRDQFF. CDR3 nucleotides: TGTGCCAGCAGTTATGCTAGCCCCAGGGACCAGTTCTTC.

This clonotype was observed a handful of times. The rearrangement uses TRBV11-1 and TRBJ2-5; 12 bases align to TRBD2. Germline V gene lookup returns CDR1 SGHAT and CDR2 FQDESV (reference sequence). The CDR3 is 18 residues long. Trimming removed 4 bases from V and 5 bases from J; junction bases left unmatched: 14. The CDR3 coding sequence is TGTGCCAGCAGCTCGACGGCCTGGCGACTAGCGGGAGTCGAGACCCAGTACTTC. Its translation: CASSSTAWRLAGVETQYF.

This clonotype was counted between two and nine times. V usage is TRBV7-2 and J usage is TRBJ1-4; TRBD1 is a possible D gene (5 bases). Germline CDR1 reads SGHTA; CDR2 reads FQGNSA. The CDR3 is made up of 15 amino acids. Between the trimmed V and J ends, which lost 4 bases and 8 bases, there was a span of 17 bases. The DNA of the CDR3 is TGTGCCAGCAGCTCCAGTAGGACATGGGGAGAAAAACTGTTTTTT. This encodes CASSSSRTWGEKLFF.

This clonotype appeared a few times. In DNA form, the CDR3 reads TGTGCCAGCAGCCAAGAGCGGGGCAATGAGCAGTTCTTC. Residues: CASSQERGNEQFF. The J gene is TRBJ2-1, the V gene TRBV14; weak D call: TRBD2 (6 bases). Germline V gene data show CDR1 as SGHDN and CDR2 as FVKESK. The CDR3 consists of 13 residues. V shed 0 bases and J shed 6 bases, with 6 bases lying between them.

The chain combines TRBV5-1 with TRBJ2-3, with 8 bases lining up with TRBD2. CDR3 length: 15 amino acids. Trimming removed 4 bases from V and 2 bases from J; junction bases left unmatched: 6. From germline, CDR1 is SGHRS and CDR2 YFSETQ. The CDR3, as DNA: TGCGCCAGCAGCGATACTAGCGGATTCACAGATACGCAGTATTTT. It encodes CASSDTSGFTDTQYF.

As for this clonotype: One end of the junction fails to match germline, which may point to a read error. This chain uses TRBV7-2 with TRBJ2-7; maybe TRBD2 (6 bases). Germline-derived CDR1 and CDR2 are SGHTA and FQGNSA. CDR3 length equals 13 residues. This CDR3 is CASRLGRDYEQYF. The CDR3 DNA reads as TGTGCCAGCAGGTTAGGGCGGGATTACGAGCAGTACTTC.